What follows are 8 T cell receptor beta chains derived from one specimen sequenced in a study of blood T cells in healthy people across ages. Primers used in a second PCR of roughly 6 to 11 cycles were a sample-barcoded 5' primer and a J-beta primer mix. MiXCR, applied by TCRdb to the 5' RACE reads, yields one record per CDR3 protein. The profile shows about 1,800,000 distinct CDR3 sequences, about 30% of them singletons. Sequencing was done on a sample of blood. Receptors originate from a woman aged 25 to 39 in good health.

The genes are TRBV12-3 or TRBV12-4 and TRBJ2-1; 10 bases map to TRBD2. V dropped 5 bases and J dropped 1; count of bases not matched to a gene: 5. The length of the CDR3 is 16 residues. As DNA, the CDR3 is TGTGCCAGCAGTGACAATAGCGGGAGGTCCTACAATGAGCAGTTCTTC. Translated: CASSDNSGRSYNEQFF.

This clonotype showed up just a few times. The rearrangement uses TRBV28 and TRBJ2-1; TRBD2 is a possible D gene (5 bases). TRBJ2-7 matches the DNA end more closely, so the J call is doubtful. CDR3 length: 16 residues. Germline CDR1 reads MDHEN; CDR2 reads SYDVKM. The DNA of the CDR3 is TGTGCCAGCAGTTTACGGGGTAGCGAGAGCAAATTGGCGCAGTACTTC. This sequence encodes CASSLRGSESKLAQYF.

Remarks on this clonotype: At one end the junction does not follow the germline gene, possibly because of a read error. V gene TRBV18 combines with J gene TRBJ2-7, with 8 bases identical to TRBD2. CDR1 and CDR2 from the germline V gene are KGHSH and LQKENI. CDR3 length: 15 amino acids. The CDR3 reads CANSPTLSGAYEQYF. The CDR3 DNA is TGTGCCAACTCACCAACACTTAGCGGGGCCTACGAGCAGTACTTC.

The chain employs TRBV20-1 and TRBJ2-5; maybe TRBD2 (6 bases). V was pared by 1 base and J by 2 bases, with 14 bases between. This CDR3 region has 15 residues. Germline V gene sequence: CDR1 DFQATT, CDR2 SNEGSKA (reference sequence). CDR3 amino acids: CSARVGRAGQETQYF. The CDR3 DNA reads TGCAGTGCTAGAGTGGGTCGAGCGGGTCAAGAGACCCAGTACTTC.

The chain uses TRBV7-2 and TRBJ2-7; no definite D call. Germline CDR1 and CDR2: SGHTA and FQGNSA. The CDR3 is 13 residues long. The V gene lost 5 bases and the J gene lost 3 bases, with 11 bases spanning the gap. CDR3 sequence reads: CASSPVQVYEQYF. DNA of the CDR3: TGTGCCAGCAGCCCTGTCCAGGTCTACGAGCAGTACTTC.

The count of this clonotype is one. V usage is TRBV18 and J usage is TRBJ2-1; D is unresolved. V dropped 3 bases and J dropped 5 bases, with 8 bases sitting between them. CDR1 and CDR2 from the germline V gene are KGHSH and LQKENI. The CDR3 spans 13 residues. This CDR3 is CASSPGNDNEQFF. CDR3 bases: TGTGCCAGCTCACCTGGTAACGACAATGAGCAGTTCTTC.

This clonotype was seen many times. This sequence joins TRBV27 and TRBJ2-3, with D hard to call. The CDR3 totals 12 residues. CDR1 and CDR2 from the germline V gene are MNHEY and SMNVEV (reference sequence). Trimming left V 4 bases short and J 7 bases short, with 9 bases between. CDR3 protein: CASSSLSYTQYF. For the CDR3, the DNA is TGTGCCAGCAGTTCCCTCTCGTATACGCAGTATTTT.

At least ten counts were recorded for this clonotype. The V gene is TRBV7-9, the J gene TRBJ2-6; D is undetermined. CDR3 length: 18 residues. Germline V CDR1 and CDR2: SEHNR, FQNEAQ (reference sequence). Trimming took 6 bases from V and 0 from J, leaving 18 bases between them. DNA of the CDR3: TGTGCCAGCAGTCCTGGGTTCGTCCTCGCCTCTGGGGCCAACGTCCTGACTTTC. Translated, it gives CASSPGFVLASGANVLTF.